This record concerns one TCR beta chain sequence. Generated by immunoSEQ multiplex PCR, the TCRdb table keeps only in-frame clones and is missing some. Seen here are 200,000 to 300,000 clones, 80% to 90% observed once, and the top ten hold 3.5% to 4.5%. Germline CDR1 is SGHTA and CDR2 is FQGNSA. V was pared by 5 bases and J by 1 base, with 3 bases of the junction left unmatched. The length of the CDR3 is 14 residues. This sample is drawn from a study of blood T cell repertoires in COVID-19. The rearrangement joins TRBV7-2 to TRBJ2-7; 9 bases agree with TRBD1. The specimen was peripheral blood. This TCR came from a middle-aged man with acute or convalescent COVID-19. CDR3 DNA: TGTGCCAGCAGCATGGGACAGGGATCCTACGAGCAGTACTTC. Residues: CASSMGQGSYEQYF. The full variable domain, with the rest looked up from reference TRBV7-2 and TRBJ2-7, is GAGVSQSPSNKVTEKGKDVELRCDPISGHTALYWYRQSLGQGLEFLIYFQGNSAPDKSGLPSDRFSAERTGGSVSTLTIQRTQQEDSAVYLCASSMGQGSYEQYFGPGTRLTVT.